Below, 7 T cell receptor beta chains from the same sample are listed, as sequenced in a study of radiotherapy plus CTLA-4 blockade in lung cancer. Using immunoSEQ multiplex PCR, the repertoire was profiled, and TCRdb retains in-frame clones only, with some absent. The data contain approximately 97,000 clones, approximately 83% of them singletons. The starting material was peripheral blood, obtained from a patient treated with radiotherapy plus ipilimumab. Receptors were obtained from a human donor with non-small cell lung cancer who had stable disease on radiotherapy plus ipilimumab.

With respect to this clone: Other DNA sequences of this sample code for an identical CDR3. CDR3 loop: CASSFGGNEQFF. In DNA, the CDR3 is TGTGCCAGCAGCTTTGGTGGCAATGAGCAGTTCTTC. This chain connects TRBV11-2 to TRBJ2-1; D is uncertain. V was cut by 3 bases and J by 6 bases, with 6 bases left in between. Germline V gives CDR1 SGHAT, CDR2 FQNNGV. The CDR3 has 12 residues. Variable domain in full (rest from reference TRBV11-2 and TRBJ2-1): EAGVAQSPRYKIIEKRQSVAFWCNPISGHATLYWYQQILGQGPKLLIQFQNNGVVDDSQLPKDRFSAERLKGVDSTLKIQPAKLEDSAVYLCASSFGGNEQFFGPGTRLTVL.

The rearrangement joins TRBV27 to TRBJ2-7; the D gene could be TRBD1 or TRBD2 (5 bases each). The CDR3 has 14 residues. Trimming shortened V by 2 bases and J by 3 bases, and 11 bases separated the two germline ends. Germline V gene lookup returns CDR1 MNHEY and CDR2 SMNVEV (reference sequence). CDR3 protein: CASSLRGAYYEQYF. CDR3 nucleotide sequence: TGTGCCAGCAGTTTAAGGGGAGCTTACTACGAGCAGTACTTC.

In DNA form, the CDR3 reads TGTGCCAGCAGCCCGGCTCCGACTAGCGGGAGGGCAAGAAGCGAGCAGTACTTC. This sequence encodes CASSPAPTSGRARSEQYF. The V and J genes are TRBV5-6 and TRBJ2-7; 14 bases agree with TRBD2. Trimming removed 4 bases from V and 6 bases from J; junction bases left unmatched: 15. CDR3 length: 18 amino acids. CDR1 is SGHDT, CDR2 YYEEEE, per germline. Full variable domain (outside the CDR3, taken from reference TRBV5-6 and TRBJ2-7): DAGVTQSPTHLIKTRGQQVTLRCSPKSGHDTVSWYQQALGQGPQFIFQYYEEEERQRGNFPDRFSGHQFPNYSSELNVNALLLGDSALYLCASSPAPTSGRARSEQYFGPGTRLTVT.

This chain links TRBV27 with TRBJ2-7; D perhaps matches TRBD1 (6 bases). CDR3 size: 14 residues. Trimming stripped 6 bases from V and 7 bases from J, with 19 bases between. Looked up from germline, CDR1 is MNHEY and CDR2 is SMNVEV (reference sequence). CDR3 sequence (DNA): TGTGCCAGCAGCCGAAGACAGGTGGGATGGGAGCAGTACTTC. It codes for CASSRRQVGWEQYF.

The chain is built from TRBV11-2 and TRBJ2-7; TRBD2 aligns across 8 bases. With 0 bases clipped from V and 0 bases from J, the junction kept 1 base outside the gene matches. This CDR3 region has 15 residues. The germline gives CDR1 SGHAT, CDR2 FQNNGV. DNA for the CDR3: TGTGCCAGCAGCTTAGAGCGGGGGGCCTCCTACGAGCAGTACTTC. As protein: CASSLERGASYEQYF.

J is TRBJ1-6 and V is TRBV9; D is uncertain. Per germline, CDR1 SGDLS and CDR2 YYNGEE. V lost 2 bases to trimming and J lost 10 bases, with 10 bases between them. The CDR3 covers 13 residues. The CDR3 protein is CASSVSEGSPLHF. The CDR3 DNA sequence: TGTGCCAGCAGCGTTTCGGAGGGATCACCCCTCCACTTT.

This clone was counted only a few times. This rearrangement joins TRBV19 to TRBJ1-5, with 7 nucleotides matching TRBD1. CDR1 and CDR2 (germline): LNHDA, SQIVND (reference sequence). V was clipped by 7 bases and J by 2 bases; unmatched bases: 5. CDR3 size: 14 residues. CDR3 nucleotides: TGTGCCAGTAACTTTGGACAGGGCAATCAGCCCCAGCATTTT. The encoded protein is CASNFGQGNQPQHF.